The present TCR beta chain was sequenced within a study of blood T cell repertoires in COVID-19. Study as a whole: T cells, B-cell-depleted T cells, or PBMCs supplied cDNA or gDNA.

This clone has just one count. This CDR3 has 16 residues. V lost 2 bases to trimming and J lost 4 bases, with 15 bases between them. CDR1 is SGHNT, CDR2 YYREEE, per germline (reference sequence). Authors' methods: Quantification of nucleated cells was approximated via reference gene primer amplification. The table came from immunoSEQ multiplex PCR; TCRdb's copy has only in-frame clones and leaves some out. Clone size and the V and J calls come from that table; the DNA yielded D and trimming. The sample lists about 230,000 clones, 75% to 85% occurring once. The receptor was derived from a man aged 40-55 years who had recovered from COVID-19. V gene TRBV5-4 combines with J gene TRBJ2-2; D is possibly TRBD1 (6 bases). Sequenced: peripheral blood. CDR3 protein: CASSFMSGRGTGELFF. CDR3 DNA sequence: TGTGCCAGCAGCTTCATGTCCGGCAGGGGCACCGGGGAGCTGTTTTTT.